What follows are 15 T cell receptor beta chains derived from one specimen sequenced in a study of T cell responses to AZD1222 COVID-19 vaccine. The protocol was immunoSEQ multiplex PCR, while the TCRdb copy is restricted to in-frame clones and leaves out a portion. Of about 120,000 clones listed, just over 90% are singletons. The source material was peripheral blood, sampled 28 days after the second AZD1222 dose. These receptors were collected from an adult who received the AZD1222 COVID-19 vaccine.

Of note for this clone: At one boundary the junction diverges from the germline segment, which might be a read error. The chain recombines TRBV7-7 with TRBJ1-2; tentative D call: TRBD1 (5 bases). The CDR3 has 16 residues. Germline V lookup: CDR1 SSHAT, CDR2 FNYEAQ (reference sequence). The CDR3 nucleotides read TGTGCTAGCAGCTTAGTTCGGGGAAAAGAGGGGTATGGCTACACCTTC. It translates to CASSLVRGKEGYGYTF.

The rearrangement joins TRBV5-8 to TRBJ2-7, with 12 bases identical to TRBD2. V lost 0 bases, J lost 4 bases, and 2 bases stayed unmatched. Germline values: CDR1 SGHTS, CDR2 YDEGEE. CDR3 length equals 15 residues. Written as DNA, the CDR3 is TGTGCCAGCAGCTTGGGACTAGCGGGAGTTTACGAGCAGTACTTC. This sequence encodes CASSLGLAGVYEQYF. Together with reference TRBV5-8 and TRBJ2-7, the CDR3 gives the full variable domain: EAGVTQSPTHLIKTRGQQATLRCSPISGHTSVYWYQQALGLGLQFLLWYDEGEERNRGNFPPRFSGRQFPNYSSELNVNALELEDSALYLCASSLGLAGVYEQYFGPGTRLTVT.

This sequence joins TRBV30 and TRBJ2-1, with 7 bases that match TRBD1. V lost 6 bases, J lost 5 bases, and 10 bases stayed unmatched. Per germline, CDR1 GTSNPN and CDR2 SVGIG (reference sequence). The CDR3 is made up of 14 amino acids. The CDR3 protein is CACLSGGANNEQFF. The CDR3 DNA reads TGTGCCTGCTTATCAGGGGGTGCCAACAATGAGCAGTTCTTC.

The chain has TRBV9 and TRBJ1-2; D remains unclear. Germline V gene lookup returns CDR1 SGDLS and CDR2 YYNGEE. Trimming cost V 4 bases and J 5 bases, with 18 bases left between them. CDR3 length equals 15 residues. CDR3 in DNA: TGTGCCAGCAGCCCTAGACATTCTGGCATTTATGGCTACACCTTC. Translation: CASSPRHSGIYGYTF.

The chain uses TRBV6-2 or TRBV6-3 and TRBJ2-1; maybe TRBD2 (5 bases). CDR1 and CDR2 from the germline V gene are MNHEY and SVGEGT. This CDR3 contains 16 residues. The V end lost 0 bases, the J end lost 6 bases, and 15 bases lay between the germline ends. CDR3 region: CASSYSSTGNVNEQFF. Here the CDR3 DNA reads TGTGCCAGCAGTTACTCGAGTACCGGGAACGTCAATGAGCAGTTCTTC.

This chain joins TRBV5-1 and TRBJ2-5, with 7 bases identical to TRBD1. The V segment lost 3 bases and the J segment 1 base; nucleotides outside the gene matches: 3. The CDR3 is 14 amino acids. CDR1 and CDR2 (germline): SGHRS, YFSETQ. This chain's CDR3 is CASSSGTVQETQYF. The CDR3 DNA reads as TGCGCCAGCAGCTCCGGGACAGTCCAAGAGACCCAGTACTTC.

The chain uses TRBV6-4 and TRBJ2-1; 8 positions agree with TRBD2. V lost 6 bases, J lost 2 bases, and 6 bases stayed unmatched. Germline-derived CDR1 and CDR2 are MRHNA and SNTAGT. The CDR3 totals 15 residues. The CDR3 sequence is CASRPNGRAYNEQFF. For the CDR3, the DNA is TGTGCCAGCAGGCCGAACGGGAGGGCCTACAATGAGCAGTTCTTC.

The gene calls are TRBV30 and TRBJ1-4; D is unresolved. This CDR3 contains 15 residues. Trimming pared 0 bases from V and 13 bases from J, leaving 21 bases between. Per germline, CDR1 GTSNPN and CDR2 SVGIG (reference sequence). The CDR3 loop is CAWSVSFMSPGGLFF. CDR3 DNA: TGTGCCTGGAGTGTATCCTTTATGTCCCCCGGAGGACTGTTTTTT.

V usage is TRBV19 and J usage is TRBJ1-3; the D gene is possibly TRBD1 (5 bases). This CDR3 has 12 residues. Germline V gene lookup returns CDR1 LNHDA and CDR2 SQIVND (reference sequence). V was trimmed by 8 bases and J by 2 bases, leaving 7 bases between them. CDR3 protein: CASSGTGNTIYF. The CDR3 nucleotides read TGTGCCAGTTCAGGGACTGGAAACACCATATATTTT.

This chain joins TRBV5-1 and TRBJ2-1; no firm D call. From germline, CDR1 is SGHRS and CDR2 YFSETQ. The CDR3 totals 12 residues. V shed 1 base and J shed 8 bases, with 7 bases lying between them. The CDR3 sequence is CASSLQAYEQFF. The CDR3 DNA is TGCGCCAGCAGCTTGCAAGCGTATGAGCAGTTCTTC.

The gene calls are TRBV10-3 and TRBJ1-2; 7 bases agree with TRBD1. V lost 3 bases to trimming and J lost 6 bases; unmatched junction nucleotides: 7. CDR3 length equals 14 residues. CDR1 is ENHRY, CDR2 SYGVKD, per germline. The DNA for the CDR3 is TGTGCCATCAGTGATAAAGGGGGCGCACATGGCTACACCTTC. It yields the protein CAISDKGGAHGYTF.

V is TRBV10-3 and J is TRBJ1-1; D gene ambiguous. V was clipped by 6 bases and J by 4 bases, with 21 bases between them. Germline V gene data show CDR1 as ENHRY and CDR2 as SYGVKD. This CDR3 has 16 amino acids. The CDR3 spells CAISPKEVGRGTEAFF. CDR3 nucleotides: TGTGCCATCAGCCCCAAGGAGGTGGGCAGAGGCACTGAAGCTTTCTTT.

The chain is built from TRBV19 and TRBJ2-1; weak D call: TRBD2 (5 bases). V was cut by 5 bases and J by 7 bases, with 6 bases left in between. The CDR3 spans 11 residues. Germline CDR1 reads LNHDA; CDR2 reads SQIVND (reference sequence). The CDR3 nucleotides are TGTGCCAGTAGTGAGGGAAATGAGCAGTTCTTC. This codes for CASSEGNEQFF.

This clone was recorded a few times. The chain has TRBV6-5 and TRBJ1-2; D unclear. CDR1 is MNHEY, CDR2 SVGAGI, per germline. V lost 2 bases and J 1 base, leaving 11 bases between the germline ends. The CDR3 is 15 amino acids. This CDR3 is CASSYGGKSNYGYTF. The CDR3 DNA is TGTGCCAGCAGTTACGGCGGAAAAAGTAACTATGGCTACACCTTC.

The genes are TRBV9 and TRBJ2-3; 7 bases map to TRBD1. CDR1 is SGDLS and CDR2 is YYNGEE in the germline V gene. The CDR3 has 17 amino acids. Trimming took 4 bases from V and 0 from J; bases not matched to a gene: 11. The CDR3 DNA sequence: TGTGCCAGCAGCACGCGGACAGGTGGAACTAGCACAGATACGCAGTATTTT. Protein sequence: CASSTRTGGTSTDTQYF.